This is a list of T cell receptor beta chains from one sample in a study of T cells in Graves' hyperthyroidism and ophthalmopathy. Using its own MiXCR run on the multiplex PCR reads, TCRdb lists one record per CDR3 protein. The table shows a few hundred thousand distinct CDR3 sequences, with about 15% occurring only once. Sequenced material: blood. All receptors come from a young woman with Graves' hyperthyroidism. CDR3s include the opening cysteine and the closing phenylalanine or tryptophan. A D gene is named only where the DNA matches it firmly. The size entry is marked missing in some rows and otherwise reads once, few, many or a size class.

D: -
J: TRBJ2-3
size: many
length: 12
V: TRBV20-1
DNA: TGCAGTGCTCCGTGGAACACAGATACGCAGTATTTT
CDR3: CSAPWNTDTQYF

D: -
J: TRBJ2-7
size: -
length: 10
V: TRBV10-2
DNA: TGCGCCAGCAGTGACTACAAGCAGTACTTC
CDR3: CASSDYKQYF

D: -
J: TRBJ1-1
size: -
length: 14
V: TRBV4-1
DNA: TGCGCCAGCAGCCTACGACAGGAGAACACTGAAGCTTTCTTT
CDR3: CASSLRQENTEAFF

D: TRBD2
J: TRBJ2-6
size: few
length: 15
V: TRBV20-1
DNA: TGCAGTGCAGAGACTAGCGGCTCTGGGGCCAACGTCCTGACTTTC
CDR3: CSAETSGSGANVLTF

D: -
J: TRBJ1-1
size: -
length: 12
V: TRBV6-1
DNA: TGTGCCAGCAGTCTAACCGCAGGTGAAGCTTTCTTT
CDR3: CASSLTAGEAFF

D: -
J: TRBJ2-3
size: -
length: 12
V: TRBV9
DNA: TGTGCCAGCAGCGCCGCGTCAGATACGCAGTATTTT
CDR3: CASSAASDTQYF

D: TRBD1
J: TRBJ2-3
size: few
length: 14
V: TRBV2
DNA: TGTGCCAGCATGAGGACAGGGGGCACAGATACGCAGTATTTT
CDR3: CASMRTGGTDTQYF

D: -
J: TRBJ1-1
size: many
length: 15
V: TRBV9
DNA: TGTGCCAGCAGCCCTCGACCGGACAGGAACACTGAAGCTTTCTTT
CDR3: CASSPRPDRNTEAFF

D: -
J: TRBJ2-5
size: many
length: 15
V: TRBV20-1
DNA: TGCAGTGCTAGCGGGGCCTTGGCGGCCCAAGAGACCCAGTACTTC
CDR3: CSASGALAAQETQYF

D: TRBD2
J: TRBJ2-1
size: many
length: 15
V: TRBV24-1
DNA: TGTGCCACCAGTGTCGGACTAGCGGGAGTCACTGAGCAGTTCTTC
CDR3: CATSVGLAGVTEQFF

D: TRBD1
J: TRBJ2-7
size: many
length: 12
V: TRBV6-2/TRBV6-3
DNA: TGTGCCAGCAGCTCGGGACAGTACGAGCAGTACTTC
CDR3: CASSSGQYEQYF

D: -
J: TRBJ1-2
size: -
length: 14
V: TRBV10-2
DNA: TGCGCCAGCAGAGCAGGGGCTACTAACTATGGCTACACCTTC
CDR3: CASRAGATNYGYTF

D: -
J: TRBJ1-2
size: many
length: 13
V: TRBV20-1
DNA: TGCAGTGCTAGGTTGCCAGTTAACTATGGCTACACCTTC
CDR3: CSARLPVNYGYTF

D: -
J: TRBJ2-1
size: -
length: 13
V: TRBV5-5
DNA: TGTGCCAGCAGCTTGGACAGACACAATGAGCAGTTCTTC
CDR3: CASSLDRHNEQFF

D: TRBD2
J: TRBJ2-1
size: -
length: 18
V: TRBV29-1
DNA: TGCAGCGTTAATTTCGGGGGGTTTACAACTAGCGGGAGTAGGGAGCAGTTCTTC
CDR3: CSVNFGGFTTSGSREQFF

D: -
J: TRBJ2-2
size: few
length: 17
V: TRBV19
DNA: TGTGCCAGTAGTACAACCCGAACCGGGACAAACACCGGGGAGCTGTTTTTT
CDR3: CASSTTRTGTNTGELFF

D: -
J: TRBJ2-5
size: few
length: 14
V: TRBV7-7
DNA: TGTGCTAGCAGCTTAGGTTCATCTCAAGAGACCCAGTACTTC
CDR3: CASSLGSSQETQYF

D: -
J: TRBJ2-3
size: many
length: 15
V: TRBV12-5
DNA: TGTGCTAGTGGCCCTGGGACCTGGAAAGTGGGTACGCAGTATTTT
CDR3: CASGPGTWKVGTQYF

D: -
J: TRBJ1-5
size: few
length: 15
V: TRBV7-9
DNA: TGTGCCAGCAGCTTGGATCACTCACCAAATCAGCCCCAGCATTTT
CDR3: CASSLDHSPNQPQHF

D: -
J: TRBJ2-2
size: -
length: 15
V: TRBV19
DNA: TGTGCCGGTAGTCCCCAACTATGGAACACCGGGGAGCTGTTTTTT
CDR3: CAGSPQLWNTGELFF

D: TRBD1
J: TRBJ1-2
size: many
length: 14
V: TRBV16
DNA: TGTGCCAGCAGTCCATGGGACAGGGACGTCAGGGACACCTTC
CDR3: CASSPWDRDVRDTF

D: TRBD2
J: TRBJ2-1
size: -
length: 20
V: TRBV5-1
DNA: TGCGCCAGCAGCGAACGACTAGCGGGAGGACCCACCAGTTCCTACAATGAGCAGTTCTTC
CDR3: CASSERLAGGPTSSYNEQFF

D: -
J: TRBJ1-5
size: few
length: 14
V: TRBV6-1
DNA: TGTGCCAGCAGCGAGATAGGGGCGCCTCAGCCCCAGCATTTT
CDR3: CASSEIGAPQPQHF

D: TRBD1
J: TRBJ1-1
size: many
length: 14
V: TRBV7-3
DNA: TGTGCCAGCAGCTTGAGGCGGACAGGGGGAGAAGCTTTCTTT
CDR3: CASSLRRTGGEAFF

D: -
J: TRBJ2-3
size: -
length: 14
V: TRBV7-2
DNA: TGTGCCAGCAGCTTAGCGGACACCACAGATACGCAGTATTTT
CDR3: CASSLADTTDTQYF

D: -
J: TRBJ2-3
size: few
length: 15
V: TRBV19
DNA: TGTGCCAGTAGTTCCGCGGGTTATACCACAGATACGCAGTATTTT
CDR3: CASSSAGYTTDTQYF

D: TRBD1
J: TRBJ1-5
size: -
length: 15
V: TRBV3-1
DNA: TGTGCCAGCAGAGGCGACAGGGGAGTTCGGCAGCCCCAGCATTTT
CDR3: CASRGDRGVRQPQHF

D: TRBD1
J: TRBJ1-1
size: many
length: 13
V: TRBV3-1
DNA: TGTGCCAGCAGCAGGACAGGGAACACTGAAGCTTTCTTT
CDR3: CASSRTGNTEAFF

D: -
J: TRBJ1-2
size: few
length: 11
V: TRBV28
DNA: TGTGCCAGCACCCCCGGGTATGGCTACACCTTC
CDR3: CASTPGYGYTF

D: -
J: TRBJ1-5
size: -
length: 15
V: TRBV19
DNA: TGTGCCAGTAGTTCGGGAGGTGCGGGTAATCAGCCCCAGCATTTT
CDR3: CASSSGGAGNQPQHF

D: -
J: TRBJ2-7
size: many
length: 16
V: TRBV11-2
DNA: TGTGCCAGCAGCTTATGGATAGGGACGGCGTCCTACGAGCAGTACTTC
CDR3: CASSLWIGTASYEQYF

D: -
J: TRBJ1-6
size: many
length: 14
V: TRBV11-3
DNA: TGTGCCAGCAGCTTGGAAACGACAAGTCGGACCCTCCACTTT
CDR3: CASSLETTSRTLHF

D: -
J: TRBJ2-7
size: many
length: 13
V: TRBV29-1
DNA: TGCAGCGTTGAGATCGGACCACGGGGAGAGCAGTACTTC
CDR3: CSVEIGPRGEQYF

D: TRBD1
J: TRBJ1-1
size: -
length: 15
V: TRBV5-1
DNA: TGCGCCAGCAGCGTACAGGGGCGTCTGAACACTGAAGCTTTCTTT
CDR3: CASSVQGRLNTEAFF

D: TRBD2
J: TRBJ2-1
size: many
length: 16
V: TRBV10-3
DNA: TGTGCCATCAGGACCGGACTAGCGGGAGGTTACAATGAGCAGTTCTTC
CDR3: CAIRTGLAGGYNEQFF

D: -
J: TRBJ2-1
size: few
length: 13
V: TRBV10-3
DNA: TGTGCCATCAGTTCTCCGGGATACAATGAGCAGTTCTTC
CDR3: CAISSPGYNEQFF

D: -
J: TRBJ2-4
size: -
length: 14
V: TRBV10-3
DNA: TGTGCCATCAGTGAAGGTACAGGAAGGGACACTCAGTACTTC
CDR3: CAISEGTGRDTQYF

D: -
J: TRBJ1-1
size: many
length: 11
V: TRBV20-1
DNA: TGCAGGGCAGCTTGGGGCACTGAAGCTTTCTTT
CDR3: CRAAWGTEAFF

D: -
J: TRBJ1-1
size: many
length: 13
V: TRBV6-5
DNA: TGTGCCAGCATTACGCAGGGGTACACTGAAGCTTTCTTT
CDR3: CASITQGYTEAFF

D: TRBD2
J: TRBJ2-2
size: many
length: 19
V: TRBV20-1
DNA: TGCAGTGCTAGCCCCCCTCCGGGACTAGCGGACCGGTGGGCCGGGGAGCTGTTTTTT
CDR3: CSASPPPGLADRWAGELFF

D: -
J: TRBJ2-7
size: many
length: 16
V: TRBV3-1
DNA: TGTGCCAGCAGCCATCCCTCCCGGGACCCCATAACCGAGCAGTACTTC
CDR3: CASSHPSRDPITEQYF

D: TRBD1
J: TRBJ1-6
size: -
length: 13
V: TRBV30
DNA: TGTGCCTGGAGGGGACAGGGAACATCACCCCTCCACTTT
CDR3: CAWRGQGTSPLHF

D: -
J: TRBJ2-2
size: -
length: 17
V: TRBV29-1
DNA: TGCAGCGCCCATGCCAGGGACACCCAAGGGAACACCGGGGAGCTGTTTTTT
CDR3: CSAHARDTQGNTGELFF

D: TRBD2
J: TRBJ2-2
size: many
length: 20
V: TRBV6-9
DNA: TGTGCCAGCAGTTACCCAGATAGCGGGAGACCTGTACCCGACACCGGGGAGCTGTTTTTT
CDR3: CASSYPDSGRPVPDTGELFF

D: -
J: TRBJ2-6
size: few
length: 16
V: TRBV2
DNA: TGTGCCAGCGGGCCAGAGCCATTCTCTGGGGCCAACGTCCTGACTTTC
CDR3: CASGPEPFSGANVLTF

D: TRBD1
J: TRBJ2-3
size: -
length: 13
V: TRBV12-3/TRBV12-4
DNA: TGTGCCAGCGGGACAGGCGGCACAGATACGCAGTATTTT
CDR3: CASGTGGTDTQYF

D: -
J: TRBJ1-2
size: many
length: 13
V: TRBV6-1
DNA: TGTGCCAGCAGTGATGATCTACGCGGCGGCTACACCTTC
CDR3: CASSDDLRGGYTF

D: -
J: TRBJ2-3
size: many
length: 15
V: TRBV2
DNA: TGTGCCAGCATGATCCCCACGCACCGCACAGATACGCAGTATTTT
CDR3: CASMIPTHRTDTQYF

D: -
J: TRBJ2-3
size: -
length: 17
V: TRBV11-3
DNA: TGTGCCAGCAGCTTATCCTCCGGGACATACGGCACAGATACGCAGTATTTT
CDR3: CASSLSSGTYGTDTQYF

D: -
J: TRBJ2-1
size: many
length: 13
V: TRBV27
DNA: TGTGCCAGCAGTTTCCAGGGTAGGCATGAGCAGTTCTTC
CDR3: CASSFQGRHEQFF

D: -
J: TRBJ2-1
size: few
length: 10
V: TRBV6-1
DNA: TGTGCCAGCGGCGCGGGGAGTCAGTTCTTC
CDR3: CASGAGSQFF